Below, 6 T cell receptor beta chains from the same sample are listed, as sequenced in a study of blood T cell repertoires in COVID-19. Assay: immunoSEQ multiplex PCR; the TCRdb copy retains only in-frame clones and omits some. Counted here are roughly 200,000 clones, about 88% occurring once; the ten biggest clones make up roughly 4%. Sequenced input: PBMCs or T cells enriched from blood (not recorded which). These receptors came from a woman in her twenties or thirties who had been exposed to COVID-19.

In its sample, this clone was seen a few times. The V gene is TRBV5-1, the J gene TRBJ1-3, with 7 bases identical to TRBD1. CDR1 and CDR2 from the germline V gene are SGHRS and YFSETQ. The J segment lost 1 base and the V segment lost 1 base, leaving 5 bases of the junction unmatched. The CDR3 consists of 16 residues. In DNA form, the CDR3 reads TGCGCCAGCAGCTTGACAGGGGAAGCATCTGGAAACACCATATATTTT. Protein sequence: CASSLTGEASGNTIYF.

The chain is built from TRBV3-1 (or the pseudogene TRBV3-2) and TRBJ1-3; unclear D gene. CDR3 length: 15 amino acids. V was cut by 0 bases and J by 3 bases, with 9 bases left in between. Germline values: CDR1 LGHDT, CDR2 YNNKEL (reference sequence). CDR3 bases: TGTGCCAGCAGCCAAGACTCGGGGTATGGAAACACCATATATTTT. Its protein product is CASSQDSGYGNTIYF.

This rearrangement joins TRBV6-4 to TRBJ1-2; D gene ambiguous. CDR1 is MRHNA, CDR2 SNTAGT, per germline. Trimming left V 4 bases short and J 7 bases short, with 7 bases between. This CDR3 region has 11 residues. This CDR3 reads CASSGGFGYTF. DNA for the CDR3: TGTGCCAGCAGTGGAGGATTTGGCTACACCTTC.

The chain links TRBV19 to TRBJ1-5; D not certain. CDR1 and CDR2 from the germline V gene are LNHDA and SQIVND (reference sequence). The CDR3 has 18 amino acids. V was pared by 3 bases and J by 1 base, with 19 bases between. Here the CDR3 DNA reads TGTGCCAGTAGTATTAGGTCGACGGGTCTGGTAAGCAATCAGCCCCAGCATTTT. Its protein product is CASSIRSTGLVSNQPQHF.

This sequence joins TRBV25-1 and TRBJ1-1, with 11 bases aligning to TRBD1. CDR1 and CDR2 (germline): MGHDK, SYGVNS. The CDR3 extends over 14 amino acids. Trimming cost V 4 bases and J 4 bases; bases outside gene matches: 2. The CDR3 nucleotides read TGTGCCAGCAGTGGGACAGGGGGCCTCACTGAAGCTTTCTTT. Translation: CASSGTGGLTEAFF.

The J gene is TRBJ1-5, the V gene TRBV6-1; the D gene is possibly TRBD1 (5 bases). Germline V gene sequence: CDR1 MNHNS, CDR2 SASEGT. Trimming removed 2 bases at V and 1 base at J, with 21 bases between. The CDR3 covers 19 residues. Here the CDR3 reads CASSELPAAGIVSNQPQHF. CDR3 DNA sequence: TGTGCCAGCAGTGAACTCCCGGCGGCAGGGATTGTCAGCAATCAGCCCCAGCATTTT.